This T cell receptor (beta chain) is drawn from a study of beta chain features in type 1 diabetes. About this clone: Its antigen remains unidentified.

Blood was collected once per donor into heparin, averaging around 120 mL. Each of the sorted populations had a purity greater than 98%. Study observations and caveats: Amplification by PCR could prefer shorter templates, with the same effect in patients and controls. No resolution was reached here on whether HLA type influences TCRB rearrangement.

All of the isolated RNA was reverse transcribed, so expressed TCRB transcripts were sequenced. This table comes from immunoSEQ multiplex PCR, and its TCRdb copy is limited to in-frame clones, with some not included. The sample yields around 500,000 clones, approximately 10% seen once. The CDR3 loop spans 15 amino acids. Germline V lookup: CDR1 SGHTA, CDR2 FQGTGA. V was shortened by 5 bases and J by 3 bases, with 15 bases between the two germline ends. Material for sequencing was naive CD4+ T cells from blood. V gene TRBV7-3 combines with J gene TRBJ2-3; D is perhaps TRBD1 (5 bases). The receptor's source is a young woman in good health. As DNA, the CDR3 is TGTGCCAGCAGCAAATGGGCTACAGGAACAGATACGCAGTATTTT. It encodes CASSKWATGTDTQYF.